This TCR beta chain was captured in a study of technical replicates of blood from four donors. Assay: immunoSEQ multiplex PCR; the TCRdb copy retains only in-frame clones and omits some. The sample has around 80,000 clones; about 98% are singletons. This TCR derives from a human donor in good health. Sequencing was carried out using T cells isolated from PBMCs.

The CDR3 loop reads CASRFLGTDGYTF. CDR3 DNA sequence: TGCGCCAGCAGATTTTTGGGGACAGATGGCTACACCTTC. The chain is built from TRBV5-1 and TRBJ1-2; 7 bases match TRBD1. The J segment lost 6 bases and the V segment lost 5 bases, leaving 7 bases of the junction unmatched. CDR3 length: 13 amino acids. The germline gives CDR1 SGHRS, CDR2 YFSETQ.